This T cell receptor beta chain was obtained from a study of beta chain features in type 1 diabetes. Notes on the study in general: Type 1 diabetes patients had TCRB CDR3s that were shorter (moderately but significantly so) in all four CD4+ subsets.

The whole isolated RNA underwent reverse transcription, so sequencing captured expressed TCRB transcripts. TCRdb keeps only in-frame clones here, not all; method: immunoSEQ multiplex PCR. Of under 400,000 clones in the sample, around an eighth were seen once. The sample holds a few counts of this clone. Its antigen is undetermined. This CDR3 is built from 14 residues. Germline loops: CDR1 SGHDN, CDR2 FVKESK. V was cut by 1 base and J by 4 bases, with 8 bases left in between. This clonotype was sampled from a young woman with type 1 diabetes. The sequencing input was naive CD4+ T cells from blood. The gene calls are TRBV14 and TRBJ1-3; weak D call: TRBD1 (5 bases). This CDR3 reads CASSQAPGGNTIYF. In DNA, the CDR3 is TGTGCCAGCAGCCAAGCTCCAGGGGGAAACACCATATATTTT.